This record concerns one T cell receptor beta chain sequence. Its specificity is not known. These data come from a study of T-cell memory formation after mild COVID-19. A 5'RACE reaction primed in the constant segment made cDNA libraries of TCR alpha and TCR beta, and these carried sample barcodes and UMIs. MiXCR, applied by TCRdb to the 5' RACE reads, yields one record per CDR3 protein. Among around 220,000 distinct CDR3 sequences listed, about a sixth were seen once. Study-wide results and limits: Clones that got smaller from day 15 to 85 had even CD4/CD8, while clones growing later tipped toward CD4+.

Specimen: PBMCs or a T cell subset sorted from them (not recorded which). The source is a man younger than 35 who had mild COVID-19 (a few samples of this study predate the infection). Cell type and time point are not known.

CDR3 loop: CASSLGLHTQYF. CDR3 DNA: TGCGCCAGCAGCTTGGGACTCCATACGCAGTATTTT. The chain combines TRBV5-1 with TRBJ2-3; D ambiguous. V was shortened by 0 bases and J by 7 bases, with 6 bases between the two germline ends. CDR1 is SGHRS, CDR2 YFSETQ, per germline. The CDR3 has 12 amino acids.